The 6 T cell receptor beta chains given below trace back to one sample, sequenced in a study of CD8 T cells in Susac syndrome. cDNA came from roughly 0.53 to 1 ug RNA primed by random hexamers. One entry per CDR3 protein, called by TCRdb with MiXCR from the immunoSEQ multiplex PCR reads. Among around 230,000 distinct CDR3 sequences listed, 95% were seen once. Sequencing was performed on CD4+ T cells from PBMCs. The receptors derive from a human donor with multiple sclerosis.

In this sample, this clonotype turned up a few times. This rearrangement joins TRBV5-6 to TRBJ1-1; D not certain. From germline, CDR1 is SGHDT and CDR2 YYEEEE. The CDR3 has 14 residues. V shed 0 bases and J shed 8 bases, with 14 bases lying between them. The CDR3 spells CASSLGRLTGEAFF. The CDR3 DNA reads TGTGCCAGCAGCTTGGGCCGACTAACGGGAGAAGCTTTCTTT.

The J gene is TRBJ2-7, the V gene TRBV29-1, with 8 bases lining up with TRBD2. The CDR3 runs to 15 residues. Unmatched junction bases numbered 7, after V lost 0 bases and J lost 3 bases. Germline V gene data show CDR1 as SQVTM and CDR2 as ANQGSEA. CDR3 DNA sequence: TGCAGCGTTGAAGAACCGGGAGGGGTAAACTACGAGCAGTACTTC. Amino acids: CSVEEPGGVNYEQYF.

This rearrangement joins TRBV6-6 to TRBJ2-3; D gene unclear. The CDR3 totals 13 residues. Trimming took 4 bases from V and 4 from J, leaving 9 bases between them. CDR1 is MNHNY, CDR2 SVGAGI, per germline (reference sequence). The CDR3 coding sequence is TGTGCCAGCAGTTCTGCTTCCCCAGATACGCAGTATTTT. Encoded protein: CASSSASPDTQYF.

The CDR3 DNA is TGTGCCAGCACTCTCAACTCTGGACAGGGGGCGACTGGCTACACCTTC. This translates into CASTLNSGQGATGYTF. The rearrangement uses TRBV11-1 and TRBJ1-2; 11 bases match TRBD1. This CDR3 is built from 16 residues. V trimming: 7 bases; J trimming: 7 bases; junction bases outside the gene matches: 14. CDR1 and CDR2 (germline): SGHAT, FQDESV (reference sequence).

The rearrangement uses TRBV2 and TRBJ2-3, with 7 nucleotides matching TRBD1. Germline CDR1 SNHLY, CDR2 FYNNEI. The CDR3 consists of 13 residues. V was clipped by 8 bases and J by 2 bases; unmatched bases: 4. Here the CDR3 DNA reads TGTGCCAGCCAGGGACAGTACACAGATACGCAGTATTTT. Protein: CASQGQYTDTQYF.

CDR3 nucleotide sequence: TGTGCCAGCAGTGAATATCAACTAGCGGGAGGGTTCACAGATACGCAGTATTTT. Translation gives CASSEYQLAGGFTDTQYF. The chain carries TRBV25-1 and TRBJ2-3, with 13 bases fitting TRBD2. This CDR3 region has 18 residues. CDR1 is MGHDK and CDR2 is SYGVNS in the germline V gene. V was pared by 0 bases and J by 2 bases, with 5 bases of the junction left unmatched.